This paragraph covers one T cell receptor (beta chain) sequence. The target antigen is unknown. Sequence at one end of the junction differs from germline and may be a read error. In germline, CDR1 is LGHDT, CDR2 YNNKEL (reference sequence). The CDR3 consists of 15 residues. This sample was included in a study of blood T cells in healthy people across ages. Study findings and constraints: Unknown CMV status may confound age-related changes in expanded clones. Diversity was higher, and naive CD4+ cells more numerous, in long-lived donors than in aged donors. Unsorted PBMCs ruled out conclusive naive versus antigen-experienced comparison.

It was with a sample-barcoded 5' primer and a J-beta primer mix that a second PCR of about 6 to 12 cycles was run. Each cDNA molecule was tagged by a template-switch adaptor that had 12 random nucleotides. TCRdb passed the 5' RACE reads through MiXCR, listing each CDR3 protein once. The sample contains 1,300,000 or so distinct CDR3 sequences, around 55% of which appear only once. Sequencing input: blood. The chain uses TRBV3-1 and TRBJ2-1; D gene unclear. This receptor was obtained from a man between 18 and 35 years old in good health. The CDR3 loop reads CASSQAQITYNEQFF. CDR3 coding DNA: TGTGCCAGCAGTCAAGCACAGATTACCTACAATGAGCAGTTCTTC.